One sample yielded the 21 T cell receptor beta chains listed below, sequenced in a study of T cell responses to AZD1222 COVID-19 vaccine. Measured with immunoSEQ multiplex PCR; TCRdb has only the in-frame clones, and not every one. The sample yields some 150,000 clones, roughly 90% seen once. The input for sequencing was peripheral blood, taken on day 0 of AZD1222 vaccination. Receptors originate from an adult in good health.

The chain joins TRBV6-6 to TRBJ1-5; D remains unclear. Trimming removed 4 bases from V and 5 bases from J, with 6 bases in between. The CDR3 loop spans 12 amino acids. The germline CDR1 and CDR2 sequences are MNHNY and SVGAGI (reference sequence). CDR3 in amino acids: CASSSRDQPQHF. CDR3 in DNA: TGTGCCAGCAGTTCACGAGATCAGCCCCAGCATTTT.

CDR3 amino acids: CASSVDALGETQYF. For the CDR3, the DNA is TGTGCCAGCAGCGTAGATGCGCTGGGGGAGACCCAGTACTTC. This chain joins TRBV9 and TRBJ2-5; D not resolved. Between the trimmed V and J ends, which lost 0 bases and 5 bases, there was a span of 11 bases. Germline values: CDR1 SGDLS, CDR2 YYNGEE. The CDR3 is 14 amino acids.

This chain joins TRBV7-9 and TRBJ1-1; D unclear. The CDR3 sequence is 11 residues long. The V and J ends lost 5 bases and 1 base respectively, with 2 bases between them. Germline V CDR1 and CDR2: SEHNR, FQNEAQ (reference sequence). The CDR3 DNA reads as TGTGCCAGCAGCAAGAACACTGAAGCTTTCTTT. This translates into CASSKNTEAFF.

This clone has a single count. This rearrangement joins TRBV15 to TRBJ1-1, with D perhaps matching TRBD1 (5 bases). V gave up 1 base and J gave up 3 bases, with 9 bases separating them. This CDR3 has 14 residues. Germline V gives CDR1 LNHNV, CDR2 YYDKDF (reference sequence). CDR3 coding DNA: TGTGCCACCAGCAGAGCAGGGTCGGACACTGAAGCTTTCTTT. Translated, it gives CATSRAGSDTEAFF.

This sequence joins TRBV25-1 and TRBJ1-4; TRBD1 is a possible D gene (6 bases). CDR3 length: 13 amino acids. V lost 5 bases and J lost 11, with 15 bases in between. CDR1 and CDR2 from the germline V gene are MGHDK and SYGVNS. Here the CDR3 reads CASSNRVYRKLFF. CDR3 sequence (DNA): TGTGCCAGCAGTAACAGGGTTTATCGGAAACTGTTTTTT.

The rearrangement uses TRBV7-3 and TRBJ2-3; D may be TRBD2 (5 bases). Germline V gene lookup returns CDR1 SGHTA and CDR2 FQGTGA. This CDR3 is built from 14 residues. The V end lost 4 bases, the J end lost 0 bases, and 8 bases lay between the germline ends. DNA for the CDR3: TGTGCCAGCAGCTCCGGGATTAGCACAGATACGCAGTATTTT. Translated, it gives CASSSGISTDTQYF.

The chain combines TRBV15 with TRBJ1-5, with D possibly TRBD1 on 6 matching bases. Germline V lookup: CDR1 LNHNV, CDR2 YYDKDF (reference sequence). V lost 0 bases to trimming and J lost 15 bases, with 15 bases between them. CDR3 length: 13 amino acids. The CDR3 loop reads CATSRDPGQGRHF. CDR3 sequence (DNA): TGTGCCACCAGCAGAGATCCTGGGCAGGGGAGGCATTTT.

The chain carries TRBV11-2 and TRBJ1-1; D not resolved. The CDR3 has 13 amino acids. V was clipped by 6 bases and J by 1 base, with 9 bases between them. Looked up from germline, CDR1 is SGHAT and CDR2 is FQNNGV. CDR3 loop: CASSWGGNTEAFF. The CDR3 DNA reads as TGTGCCAGCAGTTGGGGAGGGAACACTGAAGCTTTCTTT.

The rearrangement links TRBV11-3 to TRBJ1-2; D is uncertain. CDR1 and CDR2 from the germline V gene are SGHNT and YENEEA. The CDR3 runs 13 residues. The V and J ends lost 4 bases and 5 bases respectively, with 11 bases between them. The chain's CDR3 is CASSSRTYYGYTF. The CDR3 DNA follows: TGTGCCAGCAGCTCCCGGACGTATTATGGCTACACCTTC.

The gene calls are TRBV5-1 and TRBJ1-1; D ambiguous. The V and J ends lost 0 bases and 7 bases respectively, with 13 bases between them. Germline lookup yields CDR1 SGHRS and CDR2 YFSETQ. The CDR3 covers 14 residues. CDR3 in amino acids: CASSLGVGRFEAFF. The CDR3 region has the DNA TGCGCCAGCAGCTTGGGGGTAGGGAGGTTTGAAGCTTTCTTT.

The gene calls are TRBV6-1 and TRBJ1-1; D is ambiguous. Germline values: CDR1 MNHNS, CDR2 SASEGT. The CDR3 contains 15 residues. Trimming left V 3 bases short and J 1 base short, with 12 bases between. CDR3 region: CASSEAGSWNTEAFF. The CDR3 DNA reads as TGTGCCAGCAGTGAGGCCGGGAGTTGGAACACTGAAGCTTTCTTT.

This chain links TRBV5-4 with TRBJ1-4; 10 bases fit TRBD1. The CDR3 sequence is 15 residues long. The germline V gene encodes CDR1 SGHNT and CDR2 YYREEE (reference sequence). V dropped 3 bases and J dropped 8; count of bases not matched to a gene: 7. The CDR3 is CASSSLGQGNEKLFF. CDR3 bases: TGTGCCAGCAGCTCCCTGGGACAGGGGAACGAAAAACTGTTTTTT.

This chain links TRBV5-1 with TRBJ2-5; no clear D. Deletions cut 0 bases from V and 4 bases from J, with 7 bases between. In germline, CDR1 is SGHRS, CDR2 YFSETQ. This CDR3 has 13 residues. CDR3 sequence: CASSLGRPETQYF. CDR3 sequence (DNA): TGCGCCAGCAGCTTGGGCAGGCCAGAGACCCAGTACTTC.

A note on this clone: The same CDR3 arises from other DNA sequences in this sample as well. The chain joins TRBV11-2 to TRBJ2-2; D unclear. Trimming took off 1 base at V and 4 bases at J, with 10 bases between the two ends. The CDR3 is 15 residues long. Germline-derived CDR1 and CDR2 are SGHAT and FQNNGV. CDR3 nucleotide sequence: TGTGCCAGCAGCTTAGTCGGCCGCATCACCGGGGAGCTGTTTTTT. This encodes CASSLVGRITGELFF.

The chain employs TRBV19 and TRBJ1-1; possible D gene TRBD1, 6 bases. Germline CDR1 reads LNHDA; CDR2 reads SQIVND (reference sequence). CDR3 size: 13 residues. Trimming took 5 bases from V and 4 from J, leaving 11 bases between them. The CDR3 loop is CASSFGQPTEAFF. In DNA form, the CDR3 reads TGTGCCAGTAGTTTCGGACAGCCCACTGAAGCTTTCTTT. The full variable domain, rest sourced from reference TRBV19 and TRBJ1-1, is DGGITQSPKYLFRKEGQNVTLSCEQNLNHDAMYWYRQDPGQGLRLIYYSQIVNDFQKGDIAEGYSVSREKKESFPLTVTSAQKNPTAFYLCASSFGQPTEAFFGQGTRLTVV.

CDR3 nucleotides: TGTGCCAGCAGCTTGACAGGGGGCCTCCGAGCTTACGAGCAGTACTTC. This codes for CASSLTGGLRAYEQYF. V gene TRBV5-6 combines with J gene TRBJ2-7, with 9 nucleotides matching TRBD1. This CDR3 has 16 residues. The V gene's germline CDR1 is SGHDT and CDR2 YYEEEE. V shed 1 base and J 4 bases; nucleotides not matched to a gene: 9.

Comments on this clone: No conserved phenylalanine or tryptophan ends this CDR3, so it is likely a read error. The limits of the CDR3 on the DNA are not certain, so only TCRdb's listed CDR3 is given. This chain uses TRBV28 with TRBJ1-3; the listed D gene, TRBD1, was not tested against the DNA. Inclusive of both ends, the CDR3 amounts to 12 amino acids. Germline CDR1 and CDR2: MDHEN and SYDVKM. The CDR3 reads CASSLAGQVQTY.

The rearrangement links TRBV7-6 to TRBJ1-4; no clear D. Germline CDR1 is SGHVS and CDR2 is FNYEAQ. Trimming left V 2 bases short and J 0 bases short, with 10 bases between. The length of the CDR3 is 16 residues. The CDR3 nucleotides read TGTGCCAGCAGCTTATGGGCAATGACAACTAATGAAAAACTGTTTTTT. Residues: CASSLWAMTTNEKLFF.

The CDR3 spells CASSQVAASTGELFF. The CDR3 region has the DNA TGCGCCAGCAGCCAAGTCGCAGCGAGCACCGGGGAGCTGTTTTTT. The rearrangement uses TRBV4-3 and TRBJ2-2, with unresolved D. CDR1 and CDR2 (germline): LGHNA, YSLEER. Trimming cost V 1 base and J 4 bases, with 10 bases left between them. This CDR3 has 15 residues.

Here the CDR3 reads CATAPSGRSDEQYF. In DNA, the CDR3 is TGTGCCACCGCCCCAAGCGGGAGATCGGACGAGCAGTACTTC. The chain is built from TRBV24-1 and TRBJ2-7, with 8 bases aligning to TRBD2. V dropped 9 bases and J dropped 5; count of bases not matched to a gene: 11. This CDR3 comprises 14 residues. Germline lookup yields CDR1 KGHDR and CDR2 SFDVKD.

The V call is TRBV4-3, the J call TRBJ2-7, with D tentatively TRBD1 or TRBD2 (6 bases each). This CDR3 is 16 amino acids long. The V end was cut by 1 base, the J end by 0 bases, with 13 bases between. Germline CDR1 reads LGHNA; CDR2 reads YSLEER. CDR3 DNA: TGCGCCAGCAGCCAAGGAATAGGAGGGGGCTCCTACGAGCAGTACTTC. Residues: CASSQGIGGGSYEQYF.